This T cell receptor beta chain was captured by sequencing in a study of blood T cells in healthy people across ages. Together with a sample-barcoded 5' primer, a J-beta primer mix was included in a second PCR lasting roughly 6 to 12 cycles. Every single cDNA molecule received a tag from a template-switch adaptor with 12 random nucleotides. TCRdb re-analysed the 5' RACE reads in MiXCR, keeping a single row per CDR3 protein. The sample lists about 1.7 million distinct CDR3 sequences; 28% were seen once. Study observations and caveats: The diversity estimates, figures obtained from one million T cells, were considered underestimates. Long-lived donors exceeded aged donors in naive CD4+ cells and diversity.

On this clonotype itself: The target antigen is unknown. A read error is possible here, since a much larger clone lies one base away.

The CDR3 sequence is 14 residues long. Germline lookup yields CDR1 SGDLS and CDR2 YYNGEE. They isolated at least 6.5 million PBMCs from each sample. The chain employs TRBV9 and TRBJ2-7; 7 bases fit TRBD1. Sequencing was carried out using blood. The sequence came from a woman aged 25 to 39 in good health. The CDR3, as DNA: TGTGCCAGCTGCGTAGGACAGGCAACCTACGAGCAGTACTTC. Encoded protein: CASCVGQATYEQYF.